This entry is about one T cell receptor (beta chain). The antigen remains undetermined. This sample was included in a study of graft-versus-host responses after intestinal transplantation. Whole-study context: Anti-thymocyte globulin induction preceded approximately three years of tacrolimus and steroid maintenance in all recipients.

TCRdb keeps only in-frame clones here, not all; method: immunoSEQ multiplex PCR. In the table there are 85,000 to 90,000 clones, less than 95% of which are singletons. The CDR3 is made up of 14 amino acids. The gene calls are TRBV21-1 and TRBJ2-1; the D segment call TRBD2 is taken from the table without a DNA check. TRBV21-1 is reported as a pseudogene. The sample in question was unstimulated CD4+ T cells sorted from spleen or lymph node cells, obtained before transplant. The receptor comes from a human donor who was the organ donor for an intestinal transplant. The CDR3 nucleotides are TGTGCCAGCAGCAAAGATTTCGCTAGCAGTGAGCAGTTCTTC. Its protein product is CASSKDFASSEQFF.